This record concerns one T cell receptor beta chain sequence. The table came from immunoSEQ multiplex PCR; TCRdb's copy has only in-frame clones and leaves some out. This table holds over 130,000 clones, about nine tenths found once. The entry originates in a study of T cell responses to AZD1222 COVID-19 vaccine. Per the germline V gene, CDR1 is MRHNA and CDR2 is SNTAGT. There are 12 residues in the CDR3. V was clipped by 8 bases and J by 4 bases, with 12 bases between them. This TCR was recovered from an adult in good health. The material was peripheral blood, obtained on day 0 of AZD1222 vaccination. This chain joins TRBV6-4 and TRBJ2-7; TRBD1 is a possible D gene (6 bases). This CDR3 is CASGGFVYEQYF. DNA for the CDR3: TGTGCCAGCGGGGGCTTCGTATACGAGCAGTACTTC.